This T cell receptor (beta chain) derives from a study of T cell responses to AZD1222 COVID-19 vaccine. Notes on the study in general: Distributed over spike, vaccine-associated CD4 TCRs predominated at 160-218 and 743-854. Two AZD1222 doses significantly raised spike-specific TCR breadth and depth over controls.

TCRdb keeps only in-frame clones here, not all; method: immunoSEQ multiplex PCR. This sample has about 130,000 clones, with around 94% found just once. Note on this clone: Its antigen is unknown.

The sequenced sample was peripheral blood, obtained on day 0 of AZD1222 vaccination. The receptor's source is an adult in good health.

CDR3 sequence (DNA): TGTGCCAGCGCGCGTGAGGGCTACACCTTC. This encodes CASAREGYTF. This chain joins TRBV12-3 or TRBV12-4 and TRBJ1-2; D gene unclear. V was shortened by 8 bases and J by 8 bases, with 9 bases between the two germline ends. This CDR3 has 10 residues.